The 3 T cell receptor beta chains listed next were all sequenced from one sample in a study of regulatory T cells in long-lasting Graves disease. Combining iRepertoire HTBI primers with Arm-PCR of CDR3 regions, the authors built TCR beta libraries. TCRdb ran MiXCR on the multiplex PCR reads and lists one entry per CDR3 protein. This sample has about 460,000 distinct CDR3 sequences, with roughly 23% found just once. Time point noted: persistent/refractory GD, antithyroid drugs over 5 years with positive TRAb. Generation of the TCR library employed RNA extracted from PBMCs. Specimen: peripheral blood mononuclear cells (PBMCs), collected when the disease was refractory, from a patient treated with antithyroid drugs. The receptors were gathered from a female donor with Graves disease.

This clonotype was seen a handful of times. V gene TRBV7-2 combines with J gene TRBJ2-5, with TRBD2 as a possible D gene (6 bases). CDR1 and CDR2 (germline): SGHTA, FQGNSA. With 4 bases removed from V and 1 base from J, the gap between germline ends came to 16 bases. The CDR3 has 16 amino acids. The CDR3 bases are TGTGCCAGCAGCTCCAGAAGTCTAGCGCCCCAAGAGACCCAGTACTTC. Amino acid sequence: CASSSRSLAPQETQYF.

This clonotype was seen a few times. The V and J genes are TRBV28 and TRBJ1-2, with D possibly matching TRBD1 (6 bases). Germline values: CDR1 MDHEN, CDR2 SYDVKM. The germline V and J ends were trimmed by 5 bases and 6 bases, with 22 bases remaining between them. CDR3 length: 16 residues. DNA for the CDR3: TGTGCCAGCAGTCCCCGGCGGGGGCCCCTTGGTAATGGCTACACCTTC. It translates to CASSPRRGPLGNGYTF.

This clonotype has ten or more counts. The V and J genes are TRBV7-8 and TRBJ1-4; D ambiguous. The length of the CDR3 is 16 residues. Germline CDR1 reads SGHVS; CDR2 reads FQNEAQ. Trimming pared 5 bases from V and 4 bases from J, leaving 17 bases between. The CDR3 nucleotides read TGTGCCAGCAGCCCCAGGAGGGTGTTAGTTAATGAAAAACTGTTTTTT. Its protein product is CASSPRRVLVNEKLFF.